The following is a T cell receptor (beta chain) sequence with its context. Its matching antigen is unknown. The sample belongs to a study of somatic mutations in cytotoxic T cells in rheumatoid arthritis. Across the study: Blood samples of about 30 ml were drawn from patients (in EDTA) right after diagnosis and before any treatment. Flow cytometric sorting isolated some V beta antibody-stained T-cell populations at nearly 100% purity, and among them were V beta1+ cells that underwent TCRB sequencing. Broader study findings: Age was associated with higher CD8+ clonality in rheumatoid arthritis patients, not in healthy controls.

The germline V gene has CDR1 MNHNS and CDR2 SASEGT. CDR3 length: 14 residues. Deletions cut 2 bases from V and 4 bases from J, with 9 bases between. Some clones are missing from TCRdb's copy, which holds only in-frame ones; the method was immunoSEQ multiplex PCR. The data contain roughly 2,500 clones, around 69% of them singletons. Isolation of CD4+ and CD8+ cells used positive magnetic bead selection, with purity checked by flow cytometry. The sample consisted of CD8+ T cells sorted from blood. This clonotype originated in a woman between 40 and 55 years old with rheumatoid arthritis. The chain couples TRBV6-1 to TRBJ1-5; D gene unclear. The CDR3 DNA reads TGTGCCAGCAGTGAAAATCCAGGAAATCAGCCCCAGCATTTT. It yields the protein CASSENPGNQPQHF.